Below, 19 T cell receptor beta chains from the same sample are listed, as sequenced in a study of regulatory T cells in long-lasting Graves disease. Indicated time point: newly diagnosed GD, antithyroid drugs for less than 3 months. PBMCs were the source of the RNA used for TCR sequencing. Assembly of TCR beta libraries relied on iRepertoire HTBI primers together with Arm-PCR of CDR3 regions. TCRdb re-derived calls from the multiplex PCR reads in MiXCR, one entry per CDR3 protein. In the table there are 680,000 or so distinct CDR3 sequences, roughly 15% of which are singletons. The same data also went into a second study, on T cells in Graves' hyperthyroidism and ophthalmopathy.

Here the sequenced sample was peripheral blood mononuclear cells (PBMCs), taken at new diagnosis, from a patient treated with antithyroid drugs. These receptors were collected from a woman aged 30 to 39 with Graves disease.

This clonotype was counted ten times or more. The chain links TRBV7-2 to TRBJ1-3; the D gene is possibly TRBD1 (5 bases). There are 14 residues in the CDR3. In germline, CDR1 is SGHTA, CDR2 FQGNSA. V gave up 4 bases and J gave up 2 bases, with 9 bases separating them. The CDR3 DNA reads as TGTGCCAGCAGCTCCAGGGTCACTGGAAACACCATATATTTT. Its translation is CASSSRVTGNTIYF.

This clonotype was recorded at least ten times. The chain couples TRBV12-3 or TRBV12-4 to TRBJ1-5, with D possibly being TRBD1 (6 bases). Trimming removed 3 bases at V and 11 bases at J, with 11 bases between. This CDR3 region has 12 residues. CDR3 bases: TGTGCCAGCAGTTTGCAGGGGATGTCCCAGCATTTT. Protein sequence: CASSLQGMSQHF.

This clonotype was seen once. The J gene is TRBJ2-6, the V gene TRBV7-8; D gene unclear. The CDR3 has 16 amino acids. CDR1 and CDR2 from the germline V gene are SGHVS and FQNEAQ. With 7 bases removed from V and 6 bases from J, the gap between germline ends came to 19 bases. The chain's CDR3 is CASTEPLGLKANVLTF. DNA for the CDR3: TGTGCCAGCACCGAACCGCTAGGGCTTAAGGCCAACGTCCTGACTTTC.

This chain joins TRBV13 and TRBJ2-2, with D perhaps being TRBD1 or TRBD2 (5 bases each). CDR3 size: 15 residues. Trimming shortened V by 6 bases and J by 6 bases, and 17 bases separated the two germline ends. Germline-derived CDR1 and CDR2 are PRHDT and FYEKMQ (reference sequence). CDR3 sequence reads: CASSRQRVGAGELFF. The CDR3 DNA reads as TGTGCCAGCAGTCGTCAACGGGTGGGGGCCGGGGAGCTGTTTTTT. The full variable domain, rest sourced from reference TRBV13 and TRBJ2-2, is AAGVIQSPRHLIKEKRETATLKCYPIPRHDTVYWYQQGPGQDPQFLISFYEKMQSDKGSIPDRFSAQQFSDYHSELNMSSLELGDSALYFCASSRQRVGAGELFFGEGSRLTVL.

This clonotype occurred a few times. J is TRBJ2-1 and V is TRBV5-1; D is uncertain. V gave up 6 bases and J gave up 0 bases, with 7 bases separating them. CDR1 SGHRS and CDR2 YFSETQ come from the germline V gene. The CDR3 runs to 13 residues. CDR3 residues: CASKASSYNEQFF. CDR3 DNA: TGCGCCAGCAAGGCTAGCTCCTACAATGAGCAGTTCTTC.

A few counts support this clonotype. The chain joins TRBV28 to TRBJ2-5, with D unclear. This CDR3 is 12 amino acids long. Germline V gene data show CDR1 as MDHEN and CDR2 as SYDVKM. Trimming left V 5 bases short and J 4 bases short, with 8 bases between. As DNA, the CDR3 is TGTGCCAGCAGTGACGGTTTAGAGACCCAGTACTTC. The encoded protein is CASSDGLETQYF.

CDR3 nucleotide sequence: TGTGCCAGCAGCTCCGGGGGGGGGACAGGGCGTTTTTCACCCCTCCACTTT. Translation: CASSSGGGTGRFSPLHF. This chain links TRBV11-2 with TRBJ1-6, with TRBD1 matching 9 bases. This CDR3 contains 17 residues. Germline CDR1 reads SGHAT; CDR2 reads FQNNGV. Trimming at V came to 4 bases and at J to 9 bases, leaving 13 bases not matched to a gene.

A single count supports this clonotype. V and J are TRBV12-3 or TRBV12-4 and TRBJ2-1; 10 positions agree with TRBD1. V trimming: 5 bases; J trimming: 9 bases; junction bases outside the gene matches: 7. The CDR3 runs to 14 residues. Here the CDR3 DNA reads TGTGCCAGCAGTCTAGACAGGGGGCTTGGTGAGCAGTTCTTC. Protein sequence: CASSLDRGLGEQFF.

This clonotype has just a few counts. This chain joins TRBV28 and TRBJ2-1; TRBD1 matches at 10 bases. Germline loops: CDR1 MDHEN, CDR2 SYDVKM. V gave up 6 bases and J gave up 0 bases; unmatched junction bases: 5. The CDR3 has 16 residues. Here the CDR3 DNA reads TGTGCCAGCAGCGCCGGACAGGGGGTCTCCTACAATGAGCAGTTCTTC. The encoded protein is CASSAGQGVSYNEQFF.

This clonotype came up many times. The rearrangement links TRBV7-9 to TRBJ2-1; 7 nucleotides match TRBD1. There are 15 residues in the CDR3. CDR1 is SEHNR, CDR2 FQNEAQ, per germline (reference sequence). V shed 5 bases, J shed 2 bases, and the junction held 6 bases outside the gene matches. The CDR3 nucleotides read TGTGCCAGCAGCCCCGACGGGACAGCCTACAATGAGCAGTTCTTC. This gives the protein CASSPDGTAYNEQFF.

This clonotype has a count of ten or more. This chain connects TRBV6-9 to TRBJ2-2; D perhaps matches TRBD2 (5 bases). V was clipped by 3 bases and J by 3 bases, with 14 bases between them. CDR1 is MNHGY and CDR2 is SVAAGI in the germline V gene. The CDR3 contains 16 residues. In nucleotides, the CDR3 is TGTGCCAGCAGTTACCGCGGGTTGATGCACACCGGGGAGCTGTTTTTT. Translated, it gives CASSYRGLMHTGELFF.

This clonotype has at least ten counts. This chain connects TRBV6-2 or TRBV6-3 to TRBJ1-1, with TRBD1 as a possible D gene (6 bases). Trimming took off 2 bases at V and 7 bases at J, with 14 bases between the two ends. CDR3 length equals 14 residues. Germline lookup yields CDR1 MNHEY and CDR2 SVGEGT. CDR3 DNA: TGTGCCAGCAGTTACCAGGGGACCCTGATTGAAGCTTTCTTT. The encoded protein is CASSYQGTLIEAFF.

This clonotype was seen many times. The chain combines TRBV12-3 or TRBV12-4 with TRBJ2-5; possible D gene TRBD2, 6 bases. Trimming removed 4 bases at V and 9 bases at J, with 21 bases between. This CDR3 is 15 amino acids long. CDR3 in amino acids: CASSSHPWDGEAQYF. CDR3 bases: TGTGCCAGCAGTTCACACCCGTGGGACGGGGAGGCCCAGTACTTC.

The chain recombines TRBV7-2 with TRBJ2-7; 7 bases match TRBD1. The J segment lost 3 bases and the V segment lost 4 bases, leaving 15 bases of the junction unmatched. CDR1 and CDR2 (germline): SGHTA, FQGNSA. CDR3 size: 17 residues. As DNA, the CDR3 is TGTACCAGCAGCTCTAAGACAGGGCCCATATTGAACTACGAGCAGTACTTC. Amino acid sequence: CTSSSKTGPILNYEQYF.

This clonotype was recorded at least ten times. V usage is TRBV11-1 and J usage is TRBJ2-3; D is ambiguous. The CDR3 has 12 residues. Trimming pared 4 bases from V and 2 bases from J, leaving 4 bases between. CDR1 and CDR2 (germline): SGHAT, FQDESV (reference sequence). This chain's CDR3 is CASSSFTDTQYF. DNA of the CDR3: TGTGCCAGCAGCTCTTTCACAGATACGCAGTATTTT.

The chain employs TRBV6-2 or TRBV6-3 and TRBJ2-2; 9 bases fit TRBD2. The ends lost 4 bases at V and 3 bases at J; junction bases unmatched: 3. CDR3 length equals 15 residues. From germline, CDR1 is MNHEY and CDR2 SVGEGT. The CDR3 region has the DNA TGTGCCAGCAGTTTAGCGGGAGTGCACACCGGGGAGCTGTTTTTT. Translation: CASSLAGVHTGELFF.

This clonotype was observed at least ten times. The rearrangement uses TRBV15 and TRBJ1-5, with D possibly being TRBD1 (6 bases). The CDR3 length is 14 residues. V was pared by 6 bases and J by 3 bases, with 12 bases between. Germline assignment: CDR1 LNHNV and CDR2 YYDKDF (reference sequence). The CDR3 sequence is CATRGRGVNQPQHF. The CDR3 region has the DNA TGTGCCACCAGGGGCAGGGGAGTCAATCAGCCCCAGCATTTT.

This clonotype was detected ten times or more. V usage is TRBV20-1 and J usage is TRBJ2-7, with 15 positions matching TRBD2. Germline lookup yields CDR1 DFQATT and CDR2 SNEGSKA (reference sequence). The CDR3 sequence is 16 residues long. Unmatched junction bases numbered 6, after V lost 4 bases and J lost 2 bases. DNA for the CDR3: TGCAGTGCTAAAGGGACTAGCGGGAGGCCCACCTACGAGCAGTACTTC. Translating it yields CSAKGTSGRPTYEQYF.

There are many counts of this clonotype. The V and J genes are TRBV5-1 and TRBJ2-3, with a tentative D call TRBD2 (6 bases). The CDR3 runs to 13 residues. Germline CDR1 is SGHRS and CDR2 is YFSETQ. V lost 7 bases and J lost 2, with 11 bases in between. CDR3: CASGGDHTDTQYF. The CDR3 DNA reads TGCGCCAGCGGCGGGGACCACACAGATACGCAGTATTTT.